Listed below are T cell receptor beta chains from one sample, sequenced in a study of spatial heterogeneity in lung cancer. TCRdb re-analysed the 5' RACE reads in MiXCR, keeping a single row per CDR3 protein. The data contain about 87,000 distinct CDR3 sequences, 19% of them seen just once; the ten biggest clones take up around a fifth. The material sequenced was PBMCs, taken at follow-up. These receptor sequences come from a male donor with early-stage non-small cell lung cancer. Each CDR3 is given with its conserved first and last residue. A D gene is named only where the DNA matches it firmly. Expanded clones get a size class; other rows say once, few or many, or leave the size out.

V gene: TRBV7-2; J gene: TRBJ2-2; clone size: -; D gene: -; CDR3 protein: CASSGQQNTGELFF; CDR3 DNA: TGTGCCAGCAGCGGACAGCAGAACACCGGGGAGCTGTTTTTT
V gene: TRBV29-1; J gene: TRBJ1-2; clone size: -; D gene: -; CDR3 protein: CSVVESAYGYTF; CDR3 DNA: TGCAGCGTTGTGGAGTCAGCCTATGGCTACACCTTC
V gene: TRBV18; J gene: TRBJ1-5; clone size: -; D gene: -; CDR3 protein: CASSVSGDPNQPRHF; CDR3 DNA: TGTGCCAGCTCAGTATCAGGGGACCCCAATCAGCCCCGGCATTTT
V gene: TRBV20-1; J gene: TRBJ2-5; clone size: -; D gene: TRBD1; CDR3 protein: CSAEDQQGISETQYF; CDR3 DNA: TGCAGTGCAGAAGACCAACAGGGGATTTCTGAGACCCAGTACTTC
V gene: TRBV7-3; J gene: TRBJ2-6; clone size: once; D gene: -; CDR3 protein: CASSLGSSGANVLTF; CDR3 DNA: TGTGCCAGCAGCTTGGGCAGCTCTGGGGCCAACGTCCTGACTTTC
V gene: TRBV3-1; J gene: TRBJ2-1; clone size: -; D gene: TRBD2; CDR3 protein: CASSRLAGSREQFF; CDR3 DNA: TGTGCCAGCAGCCGACTAGCGGGAAGTCGTGAGCAGTTCTTC
V gene: TRBV5-1; J gene: TRBJ1-1; clone size: -; D gene: -; CDR3 protein: CASSWQDRNTEAFF; CDR3 DNA: TGCGCCAGCAGCTGGCAAGACAGAAACACTGAAGCTTTCTTT
V gene: TRBV12-3/TRBV12-4; J gene: TRBJ1-6; clone size: -; D gene: -; CDR3 protein: CASSLEQNNSPLHF; CDR3 DNA: TGTGCCAGCAGTTTAGAACAGAATAATTCACCCCTCCACTTT
V gene: TRBV9; J gene: TRBJ2-5; clone size: few; D gene: -; CDR3 protein: CASSVHRQETQYF; CDR3 DNA: TGTGCCAGCAGCGTTCACAGACAAGAGACCCAGTACTTC
V gene: TRBV3-1; J gene: TRBJ2-3; clone size: many; D gene: -; CDR3 protein: CASSPHREVRTDTQYF; CDR3 DNA: TGTGCCAGCAGCCCCCACAGGGAGGTTCGCACAGATACGCAGTATTTT
V gene: TRBV4-1; J gene: TRBJ2-6; clone size: -; D gene: TRBD1; CDR3 protein: CASSYTGDGANVLTF; CDR3 DNA: TGCGCCAGCAGCTACACAGGGGATGGGGCCAACGTCCTGACTTTC
V gene: TRBV4-3; J gene: TRBJ2-6; clone size: many; D gene: TRBD1; CDR3 protein: CASSREYRGRSGANVLTF; CDR3 DNA: TGCGCCAGCAGCCGGGAGTACAGGGGAAGATCTGGGGCCAACGTCCTGACTTTC
V gene: TRBV27; J gene: TRBJ1-6; clone size: few; D gene: -; CDR3 protein: CASSSGNSPLHF; CDR3 DNA: TGTGCCAGCAGTTCCGGAAATTCACCCCTCCACTTT
V gene: TRBV5-1; J gene: TRBJ2-6; clone size: few; D gene: TRBD1; CDR3 protein: CASSRSTFDRGSSGANVLTF; CDR3 DNA: TGCGCCAGCAGCCGCTCCACCTTTGACAGGGGGAGCTCTGGGGCCAACGTCCTGACTTTC
V gene: TRBV24-1; J gene: TRBJ2-7; clone size: few; D gene: TRBD1; CDR3 protein: CATSDATGTGGTYEQYF; CDR3 DNA: TGTGCCACCAGTGACGCCACTGGGACAGGGGGCACCTACGAGCAGTACTTC
V gene: TRBV24-1; J gene: TRBJ2-4; clone size: few; D gene: -; CDR3 protein: CATSDSQRGIGKNIQYF; CDR3 DNA: TGTGCCACCAGTGATTCACAGCGAGGAATTGGCAAAAACATTCAGTACTTC
V gene: TRBV2; J gene: TRBJ2-1; clone size: -; D gene: TRBD1; CDR3 protein: CASSEWPGDRENEQFF; CDR3 DNA: TGTGCCAGCAGTGAATGGCCGGGGGACAGGGAAAATGAGCAGTTCTTC
V gene: TRBV9; J gene: TRBJ2-2; clone size: -; D gene: TRBD1; CDR3 protein: CASSVVGQGSTGELFF; CDR3 DNA: TGTGCCAGCAGCGTAGTAGGACAGGGCTCTACCGGGGAGCTGTTTTTT
V gene: TRBV7-2; J gene: TRBJ1-5; clone size: -; D gene: -; CDR3 protein: CASSLGPGQTNSNQPQHF; CDR3 DNA: TGTGCCAGCAGCTTAGGACCCGGGCAGACAAATAGCAATCAGCCCCAGCATTTT
V gene: TRBV2; J gene: TRBJ2-5; clone size: many; D gene: -; CDR3 protein: CASSPTVRTAGTQYF; CDR3 DNA: TGTGCCAGCAGTCCGACCGTACGCACGGCGGGGACCCAGTACTTC
V gene: TRBV29-1; J gene: TRBJ2-5; clone size: few; D gene: -; CDR3 protein: CSVDIGRTAQETQYF; CDR3 DNA: TGCAGCGTTGATATTGGTAGGACAGCTCAAGAGACCCAGTACTTC
V gene: TRBV6-1; J gene: TRBJ1-5; clone size: -; D gene: TRBD1; CDR3 protein: CASRWDRGQPQHF; CDR3 DNA: TGTGCCAGCAGATGGGACAGGGGTCAGCCCCAGCATTTT
V gene: TRBV9; J gene: TRBJ1-4; clone size: few; D gene: -; CDR3 protein: CASSIGRGKATNEKLFF; CDR3 DNA: TGTGCCAGCAGCATTGGACGGGGCAAAGCAACTAATGAAAAACTGTTTTTT
V gene: TRBV9; J gene: TRBJ2-1; clone size: -; D gene: TRBD2; CDR3 protein: CASSSLAGDYNEQFF; CDR3 DNA: TGTGCCAGCAGCTCTCTAGCGGGGGATTACAATGAGCAGTTCTTC
V gene: TRBV20-1; J gene: TRBJ1-1; clone size: -; D gene: -; CDR3 protein: CSARNPGVNTEAFF; CDR3 DNA: TGCAGTGCTAGGAACCCCGGAGTTAACACTGAAGCTTTCTTT
V gene: TRBV15; J gene: TRBJ2-3; clone size: few; D gene: -; CDR3 protein: CATSRASDTQYF; CDR3 DNA: TGTGCCACCAGCAGAGCGTCTGATACGCAGTATTTT
V gene: TRBV9; J gene: TRBJ2-1; clone size: -; D gene: TRBD2; CDR3 protein: CASSLTSGGSNEQFF; CDR3 DNA: TGTGCCAGCAGCCTGACTAGCGGGGGGTCGAATGAGCAGTTCTTC
V gene: TRBV7-8; J gene: TRBJ2-7; clone size: few; D gene: TRBD2; CDR3 protein: CASSSPSGKNYEQYF; CDR3 DNA: TGTGCCAGCAGCTCGCCTAGCGGGAAAAACTACGAGCAGTACTTC
V gene: TRBV28; J gene: TRBJ2-5; clone size: few; D gene: -; CDR3 protein: CASTRSGPETQYF; CDR3 DNA: TGTGCCAGCACACGATCGGGGCCGGAGACCCAGTACTTC
V gene: TRBV5-6; J gene: TRBJ1-3; clone size: -; D gene: -; CDR3 protein: CASSRPPRLDTIYF; CDR3 DNA: TGTGCCAGCAGCAGACCCCCACGTTTGGACACCATATATTTT
V gene: TRBV5-8; J gene: TRBJ2-2; clone size: -; D gene: -; CDR3 protein: CASSLSPNTGELFF; CDR3 DNA: TGTGCCAGCAGCTTGAGCCCGAACACCGGGGAGCTGTTTTTT
V gene: TRBV20-1; J gene: TRBJ1-2; clone size: few; D gene: -; CDR3 protein: CSARGLNYGYTF; CDR3 DNA: TGCAGTGCTAGAGGGCTTAACTATGGCTACACCTTC
V gene: TRBV15; J gene: TRBJ1-4; clone size: -; D gene: TRBD1; CDR3 protein: CATSNDRAGEKLFF; CDR3 DNA: TGTGCCACCAGCAACGACAGGGCGGGGGAAAAACTGTTTTTT
V gene: TRBV9; J gene: TRBJ2-3; clone size: -; D gene: -; CDR3 protein: CASSVSPYPSTDTQYF; CDR3 DNA: TGTGCCAGCAGCGTTTCTCCATACCCTAGCACAGATACGCAGTATTTT
V gene: TRBV2; J gene: TRBJ1-5; clone size: many; D gene: -; CDR3 protein: CASSDNRNQPQHF; CDR3 DNA: TGTGCCAGCAGTGATAACAGGAATCAGCCCCAGCATTTT
V gene: TRBV3-1; J gene: TRBJ2-4; clone size: few; D gene: -; CDR3 protein: CASSQQGTKNIQYF; CDR3 DNA: TGTGCCAGCAGCCAGCAGGGGACCAAAAACATTCAGTACTTC
V gene: TRBV7-2; J gene: TRBJ2-7; clone size: -; D gene: -; CDR3 protein: CASSLKDPPVEQYF; CDR3 DNA: TGTGCCAGCAGCTTAAAGGACCCCCCTGTCGAGCAGTACTTC
V gene: TRBV11-2; J gene: TRBJ2-3; clone size: -; D gene: -; CDR3 protein: CASSLSVQGSGADTQYF; CDR3 DNA: TGTGCCAGCAGCTTAAGTGTTCAGGGTTCGGGCGCAGATACGCAGTATTTT
V gene: TRBV4-1; J gene: TRBJ2-1; clone size: few; D gene: -; CDR3 protein: CASSQMGLSYNEQFF; CDR3 DNA: TGCGCCAGCAGCCAAATGGGGTTGTCCTACAATGAGCAGTTCTTC
V gene: TRBV20-1; J gene: TRBJ2-7; clone size: many; D gene: -; CDR3 protein: CSASARRGSYEQYF; CDR3 DNA: TGCAGTGCTAGTGCCCGACGAGGTTCCTACGAGCAGTACTTC
V gene: TRBV29-1; J gene: TRBJ1-1; clone size: few; D gene: -; CDR3 protein: CSVEDRGTEAFF; CDR3 DNA: TGCAGCGTTGAAGACAGGGGCACTGAAGCTTTCTTT
V gene: TRBV6-2/TRBV6-3; J gene: TRBJ1-5; clone size: -; D gene: -; CDR3 protein: CASSFTRETNQPQHF; CDR3 DNA: TGTGCCAGCAGTTTTACCAGGGAAACCAATCAGCCCCAGCATTTT
V gene: TRBV20-1; J gene: TRBJ1-6; clone size: few; D gene: -; CDR3 protein: CSASRGQDNSPLHF; CDR3 DNA: TGCAGTGCTAGTCGGGGGCAGGATAATTCACCCCTCCACTTT
V gene: TRBV19; J gene: TRBJ1-5; clone size: many; D gene: -; CDR3 protein: CASSISYRTLNQPQHF; CDR3 DNA: TGTGCCAGTAGTATCTCTTACCGGACCCTCAATCAGCCCCAGCATTTT
V gene: TRBV28; J gene: TRBJ1-1; clone size: -; D gene: -; CDR3 protein: CASSLPMNTEAFF; CDR3 DNA: TGTGCCAGCAGTCTACCGATGAACACTGAAGCTTTCTTT
V gene: TRBV7-2; J gene: TRBJ2-3; clone size: many; D gene: TRBD2; CDR3 protein: CASSPTHPLSSGTHTQYF; CDR3 DNA: TGTGCCAGCAGCCCAACTCATCCCCTATCTAGCGGGACGCATACGCAGTATTTT
V gene: TRBV20-1; J gene: TRBJ1-2; clone size: few; D gene: -; CDR3 protein: CSANDGPTDGYTF; CDR3 DNA: TGCAGTGCTAACGACGGACCTACGGATGGCTACACCTTC
V gene: TRBV18; J gene: TRBJ2-5; clone size: once; D gene: -; CDR3 protein: CASSPPAGLKETQYF; CDR3 DNA: TGTGCCAGCTCACCACCGGCGGGACTGAAAGAGACCCAGTACTTC
V gene: TRBV9; J gene: TRBJ2-3; clone size: -; D gene: -; CDR3 protein: CASSIRDLSDTQYF; CDR3 DNA: TGTGCCAGCAGCATACGGGACTTGTCAGATACGCAGTATTTT
V gene: TRBV7-8; J gene: TRBJ2-1; clone size: few; D gene: -; CDR3 protein: CASTETGSEFNEQFF; CDR3 DNA: TGTGCCAGCACCGAGACGGGGAGTGAGTTTAATGAGCAGTTCTTC
V gene: TRBV4-2; J gene: TRBJ1-3; clone size: -; D gene: -; CDR3 protein: CASSQDGAPSGNTIYF; CDR3 DNA: TGTGCCAGCAGCCAAGATGGGGCCCCCTCTGGAAACACCATATATTTT